A single sample is the source of the 18 T cell receptor beta chains below, sequenced in a study of blood T cell repertoires in COVID-19. Method: immunoSEQ multiplex PCR; TCRdb's copy keeps in-frame clones and lacks some. The sample contains about 58,000 clones, about 88% of which appear only once. Material for sequencing was peripheral blood. The receptors shown here come from an older woman with active COVID-19.

The rearrangement uses TRBV25-1 and TRBJ1-1; possibly TRBD1 for D (5 bases). V was shortened by 6 bases and J by 11 bases, with 16 bases between the two germline ends. The CDR3 has 12 residues. Germline-derived CDR1 and CDR2 are MGHDK and SYGVNS. In DNA, the CDR3 is TGTGCCAGCAGCTCGGGGGTCGGCTCGGCTTTCTTT. It yields the protein CASSSGVGSAFF.

This clone has a single count. The V and J genes are TRBV25-1 and TRBJ2-1; tentative D call: TRBD1 (5 bases). In germline, CDR1 is MGHDK, CDR2 SYGVNS. This CDR3 is 15 amino acids long. Deletions cut 4 bases from V and 10 bases from J, with 20 bases between. The CDR3 sequence: CASSGQPLLGREQFF. Here the CDR3 DNA reads TGTGCCAGCAGTGGACAGCCACTCCTAGGTAGGGAGCAGTTCTTC.

The chain is built from TRBV6-6 and TRBJ1-6; D is ambiguous. This CDR3 has 15 residues. V lost 4 bases and J lost 5, with 12 bases in between. Germline CDR1 reads MNHNY; CDR2 reads SVGAGI (reference sequence). For the CDR3, the DNA is TGTGCCAGCAGTTCTCACAGCATCGATAATTCACCCCTCCACTTT. It yields the protein CASSSHSIDNSPLHF.

The rearrangement uses TRBV3-1 (or the pseudogene TRBV3-2) and TRBJ1-1; possibly TRBD1 for D (6 bases). This CDR3 is built from 14 residues. Looked up from germline, CDR1 is LGHDT and CDR2 is YNNKEL (reference sequence). V was cut by 4 bases and J by 2 bases, with 11 bases left in between. The CDR3 region is CASSLTGLNTEAFF. For the CDR3, the DNA is TGTGCCAGCAGCCTCACAGGGCTTAACACTGAAGCTTTCTTT.

The rearrangement links TRBV12-3 or TRBV12-4 to TRBJ1-2; D ambiguous. V dropped 4 bases and J dropped 7 bases, with 13 bases sitting between them. This CDR3 region has 13 residues. Written as DNA, the CDR3 is TGTGCCAGCAGTTCCATAGGTCGGAGTGGCTACACCTTC. It specifies CASSSIGRSGYTF.

V is TRBV4-1 and J is TRBJ2-1, with a weak D call TRBD1 (6 bases). The CDR3 covers 17 residues. Germline assignment: CDR1 MGHRA and CDR2 YSYEKL. The ends were cut back, 3 bases at V and 10 bases at J, with 25 bases in the middle. In DNA form, the CDR3 reads TGCGCCAGCAGCCATCTTTTCCCTAGCAGTGGGACATCGGAGCAGTTCTTC. Amino acid sequence: CASSHLFPSSGTSEQFF.

This clone was observed a handful of times. The chain carries TRBV10-3 and TRBJ1-2; 8 bases are shared with TRBD1. Germline V CDR1 and CDR2: ENHRY, SYGVKD. J was trimmed by 8 bases and V by 0 bases; bases with no gene match: 8. The CDR3 length is 15 residues. The CDR3 spells CAISESSGQGKGYTF. Here the CDR3 DNA reads TGTGCCATCAGTGAGTCGAGTGGACAGGGTAAGGGCTACACCTTC.

V is TRBV14 and J is TRBJ1-4; D is ambiguous. Germline-derived CDR1 and CDR2 are SGHDN and FVKESK. V was clipped by 1 base and J by 8 bases, with 8 bases between them. The CDR3 has 13 amino acids. CDR3 bases: TGTGCCAGCAGCCAAGTTCCTTTGGAAAAACTGTTTTTT. Protein: CASSQVPLEKLFF.

This clone was counted a single time. This CDR3 is also generated by other DNA sequences in the sample. The V gene is TRBV5-1, the J gene TRBJ2-3; 9 positions match TRBD1. CDR3 length equals 15 residues. The germline V gene has CDR1 SGHRS and CDR2 YFSETQ. Trimming cost V 4 bases and J 3 bases; bases outside gene matches: 6. The CDR3 is CASSTGQGGTDTQYF. The CDR3, as DNA: TGCGCCAGCAGCACGGGACAGGGTGGGACAGATACGCAGTATTTT.

V gene TRBV28 combines with J gene TRBJ2-2, with D possibly being TRBD1 (5 bases). This CDR3 region has 16 residues. Germline values: CDR1 MDHEN, CDR2 SYDVKM. V lost 3 bases to trimming and J lost 6 bases, with 17 bases between them. The CDR3 DNA sequence: TGTGCCAGCAGTTTTGTGGCGACTGGGGCGGCCGGGGAGCTGTTTTTT. It encodes CASSFVATGAAGELFF.

This clone was observed once. The J gene is TRBJ1-1, the V gene TRBV4-3; D possibly corresponds to TRBD1 (5 bases). The germline gives CDR1 LGHNA, CDR2 YSLEER. With 0 bases removed from V and 0 bases from J, the gap between germline ends came to 8 bases. This CDR3 contains 15 residues. Written as DNA, the CDR3 is TGCGCCAGCAGCCAAGAGGGACTTTTGAACACTGAAGCTTTCTTT. It specifies CASSQEGLLNTEAFF.

This chain connects TRBV5-4 to TRBJ2-2, with 8 positions matching TRBD1. From germline, CDR1 is SGHNT and CDR2 YYREEE (reference sequence). The V and J ends lost 0 bases and 6 bases, in that order; junction bases with no gene match: 7. This CDR3 is 16 amino acids long. Here the CDR3 DNA reads TGTGCCAGCAGCTTGGGAGGGCAGGGGGCGTCCGGGGAGCTGTTTTTT. This gives the protein CASSLGGQGASGELFF.

This rearrangement joins TRBV20-1 to TRBJ1-5; D possibly corresponds to TRBD1 (5 bases). Germline values: CDR1 DFQATT, CDR2 SNEGSKA (reference sequence). This CDR3 has 14 residues. The V gene lost 3 bases and the J gene lost 0 bases, with 9 bases spanning the gap. The CDR3 region has the DNA TGCAGTGCTAGTCCCGACAGTAGCAATCAGCCCCAGCATTTT. Its translation is CSASPDSSNQPQHF.

The J gene is TRBJ1-5, the V gene TRBV6-5, with TRBD1 as a possible D gene (6 bases). The CDR3 is made up of 14 amino acids. V was cut by 6 bases and J by 7 bases, with 16 bases left in between. Germline V gives CDR1 MNHEY, CDR2 SVGAGI. This CDR3 is CASSPLGRGQPQHF. The CDR3 nucleotides are TGTGCCAGCAGCCCGCTGGGGAGGGGGCAGCCCCAGCATTTT.

This chain uses TRBV9 with TRBJ2-1; 7 bases match TRBD1. The germline V gene has CDR1 SGDLS and CDR2 YYNGEE. Losses at the gene ends were 4 bases for V and 4 bases for J; bases not matched to a gene: 8. This CDR3 is built from 15 residues. In nucleotides, the CDR3 is TGTGCCAGCAGCCCCCGGGACAGAAGTTACAATGAGCAGTTCTTC. Translating it yields CASSPRDRSYNEQFF.

In this sample, this clone turned up once. The chain uses TRBV7-6 and TRBJ1-2; D perhaps matches TRBD1 (6 bases). Per germline, CDR1 SGHVS and CDR2 FNYEAQ. Between the trimmed V and J ends, which lost 1 base and 14 bases, there was a span of 11 bases. The CDR3 contains 11 residues. The CDR3: CASSLDRAFTF. CDR3 bases: TGTGCCAGCAGCTTAGACAGGGCTTTTACCTTC.

The gene calls are TRBV3-1 (or the pseudogene TRBV3-2) and TRBJ1-4; maybe TRBD1 (5 bases). Germline V gives CDR1 LGHDT, CDR2 YNNKEL (reference sequence). The CDR3 runs 14 residues. Trimming shortened V by 6 bases and J by 7 bases, and 15 bases separated the two germline ends. The CDR3 sequence: CASRRQGLGEKLFF. As DNA, the CDR3 is TGTGCCAGCAGACGTCAGGGTTTAGGTGAAAAACTGTTTTTT.

The chain carries TRBV6-5 and TRBJ1-1; D gene uncertain. The ends were cut back, 7 bases at V and 0 bases at J, with 12 bases in the middle. The CDR3 has 14 amino acids. Per the germline V gene, CDR1 is MNHEY and CDR2 is SVGAGI. The CDR3 DNA sequence: TGTGCCAGCACTATATTACTCATGAACACTGAAGCTTTCTTT. Translated: CASTILLMNTEAFF.